The clone carrying this T cell receptor (beta chain) showed up just a few times. Its antigen is undetermined. The data derive from a study of T cell repertoires in cytomegalovirus infection. This CDR3 comprises 14 residues. Germline assignment: CDR1 ENHRY and CDR2 SYGVKD. The germline V and J ends were trimmed by 3 bases and 6 bases, with 12 bases remaining between them. Using its own MiXCR run on the reads, TCRdb lists one record per CDR3 protein. Of about 920,000 distinct CDR3 sequences listed, less than 35% are singletons. The genes are TRBV10-3 and TRBJ2-1; TRBD1 might be the D (6 bases). Sequences were derived from cultured CD8+ T cells from PBMCs, sampled from culture after CMV antigen stimulation. The receptor comes from a human donor in good health (CMV status not recorded). Some clones in this sample may be carry-over from other donors' samples. The CDR3 DNA follows: TGTGCCATCAGTGATCCTCAGGGGCCCAATGAGCAGTTCTTC. Amino acids: CAISDPQGPNEQFF.